This T cell receptor (beta chain) was sequenced in a study of T cell responses to AZD1222 COVID-19 vaccine. At the level of the study: Second doses at about 4 or about 12 weeks were pooled.

Study observations and caveats: In all cases, repertoires were sampled only after the peak T cell response. Spike-wide vaccine-associated CD4 TCRs dominated at 160-218 and 743-854.

The CDR3 consists of 11 residues. Germline V gene lookup returns CDR1 MNHEY and CDR2 SVGAGI. The V end was cut by 6 bases, the J end by 7 bases, with 9 bases between. Profiled with immunoSEQ multiplex PCR; TCRdb holds only in-frame clones, not every one. The sample contains 150,000 to 200,000 clones, roughly 94% of which appear only once. This clone was seen a few times. Its specificity is unknown. The rearrangement joins TRBV6-5 to TRBJ1-1; D not resolved. This clonotype originated in an adult in good health. Sequencing was performed on peripheral blood, taken on day 0 of AZD1222 vaccination. CDR3 sequence: CASRYDFEAFF. The CDR3 DNA sequence: TGTGCCAGCAGGTACGACTTTGAAGCTTTCTTT.